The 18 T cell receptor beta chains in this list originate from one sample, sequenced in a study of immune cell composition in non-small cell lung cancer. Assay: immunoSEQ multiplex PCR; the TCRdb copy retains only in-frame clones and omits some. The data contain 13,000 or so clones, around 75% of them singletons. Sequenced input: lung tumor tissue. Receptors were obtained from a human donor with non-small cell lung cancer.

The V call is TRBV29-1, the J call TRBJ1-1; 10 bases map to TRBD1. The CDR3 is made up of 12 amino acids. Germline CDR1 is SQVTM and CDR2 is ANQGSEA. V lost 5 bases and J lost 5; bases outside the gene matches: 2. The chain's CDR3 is CSVRTGGTEAFF. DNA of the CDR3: TGCAGCGTTAGGACAGGGGGGACTGAAGCTTTCTTT.

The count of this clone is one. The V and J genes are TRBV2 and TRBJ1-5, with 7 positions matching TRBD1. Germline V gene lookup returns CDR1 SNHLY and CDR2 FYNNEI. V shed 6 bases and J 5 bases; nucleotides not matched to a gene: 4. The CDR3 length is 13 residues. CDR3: CASSPTGDQPQHF. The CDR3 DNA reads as TGTGCCAGCAGCCCTACAGGGGATCAGCCCCAGCATTTT.

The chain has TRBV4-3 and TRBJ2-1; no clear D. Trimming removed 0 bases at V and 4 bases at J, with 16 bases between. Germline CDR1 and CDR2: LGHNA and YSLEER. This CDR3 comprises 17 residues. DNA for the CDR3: TGCGCCAGCAGCCAAGACCCCCAGGCTCGGTCGTACAATGAGCAGTTCTTC. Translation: CASSQDPQARSYNEQFF.

This CDR3 reads CASSLAGGISYNEQFF. The CDR3 region has the DNA TGTGCCAGCAGCTTAGCGGGAGGCATCTCCTACAATGAGCAGTTCTTC. V is TRBV7-3 and J is TRBJ2-1, with 8 bases matching TRBD2. Germline CDR1 reads SGHTA; CDR2 reads FQGTGA. The CDR3 contains 16 residues. J lost 0 bases, V lost 2 bases, and 3 bases had no gene match.

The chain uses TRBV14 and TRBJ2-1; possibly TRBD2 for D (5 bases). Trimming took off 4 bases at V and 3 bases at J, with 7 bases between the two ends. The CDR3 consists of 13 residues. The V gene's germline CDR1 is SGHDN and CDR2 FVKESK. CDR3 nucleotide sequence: TGTGCCAGCAGCCCCGGACTCTACAATGAGCAGTTCTTC. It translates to CASSPGLYNEQFF.

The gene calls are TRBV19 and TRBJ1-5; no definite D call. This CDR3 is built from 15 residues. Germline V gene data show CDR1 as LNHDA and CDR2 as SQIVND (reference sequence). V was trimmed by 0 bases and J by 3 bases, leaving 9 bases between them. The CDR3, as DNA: TGTGCCAGTAGTATAGATTTGCGGGACAATCAGCCCCAGCATTTT. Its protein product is CASSIDLRDNQPQHF.

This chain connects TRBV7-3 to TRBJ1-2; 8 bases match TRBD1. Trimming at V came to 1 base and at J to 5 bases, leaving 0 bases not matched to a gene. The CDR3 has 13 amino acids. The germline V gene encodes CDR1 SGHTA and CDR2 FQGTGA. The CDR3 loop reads CASSLRQGYGYTF. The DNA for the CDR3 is TGTGCCAGCAGCTTAAGACAGGGGTATGGCTACACCTTC. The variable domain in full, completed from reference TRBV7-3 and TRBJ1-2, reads GAGVSQTPSNKVTEKGKYVELRCDPISGHTALYWYRQSLGQGPEFLIYFQGTGAADDSGLPNDRFFAVRPEGSVSTLKIQRTERGDSAVYLCASSLRQGYGYTFGSGTRLTVV.

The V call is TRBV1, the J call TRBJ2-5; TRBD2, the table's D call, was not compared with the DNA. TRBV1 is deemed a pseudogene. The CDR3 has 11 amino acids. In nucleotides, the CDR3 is TGCAAAGGGACTGCCCAAGAGACCCAGTACTTC. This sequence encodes CKGTAQETQYF.

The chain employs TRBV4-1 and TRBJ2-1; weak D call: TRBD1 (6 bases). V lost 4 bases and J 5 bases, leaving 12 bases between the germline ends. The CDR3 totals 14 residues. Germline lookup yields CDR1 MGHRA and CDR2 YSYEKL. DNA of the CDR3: TGCGCCAGCAGCCTCGTGGGGACAAACAATGAGCAGTTCTTC. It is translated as CASSLVGTNNEQFF.

The CDR3 here is CASSRDRGQLNYEQYF. The CDR3 DNA is TGTGCCAGCAGTAGAGACAGGGGGCAACTAAACTACGAGCAGTACTTC. The rearrangement links TRBV27 to TRBJ2-7; 10 nucleotides match TRBD1. The CDR3 has 16 amino acids. V dropped 5 bases and J dropped 3; count of bases not matched to a gene: 10. Per the germline V gene, CDR1 is MNHEY and CDR2 is SMNVEV (reference sequence).

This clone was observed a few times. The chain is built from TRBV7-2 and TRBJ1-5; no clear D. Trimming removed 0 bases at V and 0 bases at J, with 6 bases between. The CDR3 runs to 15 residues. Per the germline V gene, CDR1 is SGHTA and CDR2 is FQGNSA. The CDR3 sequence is CASSLAPGSNQPQHF. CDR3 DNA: TGTGCCAGCAGCTTAGCCCCCGGTAGCAATCAGCCCCAGCATTTT.

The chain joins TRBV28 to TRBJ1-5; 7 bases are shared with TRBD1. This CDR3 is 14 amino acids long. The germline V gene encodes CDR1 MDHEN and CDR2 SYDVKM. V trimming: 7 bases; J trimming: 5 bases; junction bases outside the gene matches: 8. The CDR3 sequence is CASNSGGVDQPQHF. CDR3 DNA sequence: TGTGCCAGCAACTCAGGGGGAGTGGATCAGCCCCAGCATTTT.

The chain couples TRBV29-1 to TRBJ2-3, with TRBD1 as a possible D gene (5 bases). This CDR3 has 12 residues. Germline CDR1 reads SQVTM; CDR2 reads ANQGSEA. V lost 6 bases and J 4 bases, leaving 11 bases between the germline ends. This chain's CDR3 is CSVHWGSDTQYF. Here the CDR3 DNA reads TGCAGCGTCCATTGGGGCTCAGATACGCAGTATTTT.

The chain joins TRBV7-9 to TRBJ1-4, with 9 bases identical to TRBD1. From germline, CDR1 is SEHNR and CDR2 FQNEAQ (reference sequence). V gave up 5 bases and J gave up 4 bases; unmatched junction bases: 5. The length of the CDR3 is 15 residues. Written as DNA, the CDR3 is TGTGCCAGCAGCCAGTGGACAGGGGATAATGAAAAACTGTTTTTT. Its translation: CASSQWTGDNEKLFF.

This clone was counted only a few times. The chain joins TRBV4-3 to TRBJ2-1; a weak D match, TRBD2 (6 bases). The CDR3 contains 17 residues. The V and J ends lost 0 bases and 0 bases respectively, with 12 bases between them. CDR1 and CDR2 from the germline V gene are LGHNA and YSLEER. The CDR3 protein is CASSQDIIAVSYNEQFF. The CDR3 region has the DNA TGCGCCAGCAGCCAAGATATTATAGCGGTCTCCTACAATGAGCAGTTCTTC.

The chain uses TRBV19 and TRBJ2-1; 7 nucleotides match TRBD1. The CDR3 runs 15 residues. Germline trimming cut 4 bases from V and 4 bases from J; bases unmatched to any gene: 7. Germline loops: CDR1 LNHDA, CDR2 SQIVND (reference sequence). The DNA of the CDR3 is TGTGCCAGTAGTACCCGGGACAGCCTTTACAATGAGCAGTTCTTC. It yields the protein CASSTRDSLYNEQFF.

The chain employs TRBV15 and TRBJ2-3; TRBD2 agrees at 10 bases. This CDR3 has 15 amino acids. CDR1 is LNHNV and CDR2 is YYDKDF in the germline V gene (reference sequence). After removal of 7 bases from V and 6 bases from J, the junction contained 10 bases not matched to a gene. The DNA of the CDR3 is TGTGCCACCAAAGGGATTAGCGGGGGGTCGGATACGCAGTATTTT. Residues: CATKGISGGSDTQYF.

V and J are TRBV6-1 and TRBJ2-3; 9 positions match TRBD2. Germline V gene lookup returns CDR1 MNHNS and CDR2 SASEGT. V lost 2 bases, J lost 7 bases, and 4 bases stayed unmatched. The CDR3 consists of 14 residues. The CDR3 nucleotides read TGTGCCAGCAGTGAATTTGCGGGGGGGAATACGCAGTATTTT. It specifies CASSEFAGGNTQYF.